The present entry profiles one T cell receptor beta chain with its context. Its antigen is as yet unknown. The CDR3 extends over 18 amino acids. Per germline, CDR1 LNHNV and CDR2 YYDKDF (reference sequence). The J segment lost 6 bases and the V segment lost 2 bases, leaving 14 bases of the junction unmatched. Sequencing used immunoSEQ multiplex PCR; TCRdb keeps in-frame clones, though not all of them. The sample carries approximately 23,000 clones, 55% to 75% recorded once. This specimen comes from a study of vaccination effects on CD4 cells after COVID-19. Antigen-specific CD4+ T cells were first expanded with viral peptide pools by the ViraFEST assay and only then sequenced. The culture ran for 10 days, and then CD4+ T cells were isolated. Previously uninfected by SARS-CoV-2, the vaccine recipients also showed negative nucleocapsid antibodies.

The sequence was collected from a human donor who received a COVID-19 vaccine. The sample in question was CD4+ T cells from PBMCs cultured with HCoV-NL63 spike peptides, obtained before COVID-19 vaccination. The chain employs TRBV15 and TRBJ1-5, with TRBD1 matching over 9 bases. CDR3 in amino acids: CATSRLSPTGGGGQPQHF. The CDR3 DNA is TGTGCCACCAGCAGACTCAGCCCCACAGGGGGCGGGGGTCAGCCCCAGCATTTT.